The 23 T cell receptor beta chains given below trace back to one sample, sequenced in a study of Tregs in tolerant kidney transplant recipients. Here immunoSEQ multiplex PCR was the method, and the copy in TCRdb shows in-frame clones only, minus some. This sample has about 87,000 clones; under 95% occur once, and the top ten carry around 0.45%. This specimen was CD4+ T cells from blood, taken before the transplant. The receptors stem from a human donor who received a combined kidney and bone marrow transplant.

The rearrangement joins TRBV18 to TRBJ1-3, with TRBD1 matching 8 bases. The length of the CDR3 is 15 residues. CDR1 KGHSH and CDR2 LQKENI come from the germline V gene. J lost 7 bases, V lost 3 bases, and 8 bases had no gene match. CDR3 protein: CASSPRTGSDNTIYF. In DNA, the CDR3 is TGTGCCAGCTCACCGCGGACAGGGTCCGACAACACCATATATTTT. The full variable domain, its missing parts supplied by reference TRBV18 and TRBJ1-3, is NAGVMQNPRHLVRRRGQEARLRCSPMKGHSHVYWYRQLPEEGLKFMVYLQKENIIDESGMPKERFSAEFPKEGPSILRIQQVVRGDSAAYFCASSPRTGSDNTIYFGEGSWLTVV.

V is TRBV2 and J is TRBJ2-1, with TRBD1 identical over 10 bases. V was clipped by 6 bases and J by 4 bases; unmatched bases: 3. CDR3 length equals 14 residues. The germline CDR1 and CDR2 sequences are SNHLY and FYNNEI. CDR3 bases: TGTGCCAGCAGGGGGGACAGGGGTTACAATGAGCAGTTCTTC. This encodes CASRGDRGYNEQFF.

The rearrangement joins TRBV27 to TRBJ2-1; 7 bases are shared with TRBD1. CDR1 and CDR2 from the germline V gene are MNHEY and SMNVEV (reference sequence). The length of the CDR3 is 15 residues. Germline trimming cut 2 bases from V and 5 bases from J; bases unmatched to any gene: 6. The CDR3 protein is CASSLRRDRNNEQFF. In nucleotides, the CDR3 is TGTGCCAGCAGTTTACGCCGGGACAGAAACAATGAGCAGTTCTTC.

Concerning this clone: One junction end disagrees with the germline gene, perhaps due to a read error. The chain is built from TRBV7-2 and TRBJ2-3, with 9 positions matching TRBD2. There are 13 residues in the CDR3. The germline gives CDR1 SGHTA, CDR2 FQGNSA. CDR3 sequence: CASSLAGPVVQYF. As DNA, the CDR3 is TGTGCCAGCAGCCTAGCGGGGCCTGTCGTGCAGTATTTT.

This chain connects TRBV5-1 to TRBJ1-3; a weak D match, TRBD1 (5 bases). V lost 0 bases to trimming and J lost 1 base, with 11 bases between them. The CDR3 is 16 residues long. The V gene's germline CDR1 is SGHRS and CDR2 YFSETQ. The CDR3 sequence: CASSLDRLSSGNTIYF. In DNA form, the CDR3 reads TGCGCCAGCAGCTTGGACAGGCTCTCGTCTGGAAACACCATATATTTT.

The genes are TRBV6-4 and TRBJ2-5; 9 positions match TRBD1. The germline V gene encodes CDR1 MRHNA and CDR2 SNTAGT. Losses at the gene ends were 0 bases for V and 2 bases for J; bases not matched to a gene: 16. There are 20 residues in the CDR3. In DNA form, the CDR3 reads TGTGCCAGCAGTGACTCGAAAGTGTTCGGACAGGGGTTCGGGCAAGAGACCCAGTACTTC. This gives the protein CASSDSKVFGQGFGQETQYF.

V gene TRBV25-1 combines with J gene TRBJ2-5, with 14 bases fitting TRBD2. CDR3 length: 17 amino acids. Per germline, CDR1 MGHDK and CDR2 SYGVNS. V lost 1 base to trimming and J lost 3 bases; unmatched junction nucleotides: 4. CDR3 nucleotide sequence: TGTGCCAGCAGTGAATCCCTGGGACTAGCGGGAGAAGAGACCCAGTACTTC. It specifies CASSESLGLAGEETQYF.

The V and J genes are TRBV18 and TRBJ2-7; unclear D gene. Per the germline V gene, CDR1 is KGHSH and CDR2 is LQKENI. V was pared by 6 bases and J by 1 base, with 13 bases between. This CDR3 comprises 14 residues. Here the CDR3 DNA reads TGTGCCAGCTCTCCGGGTTACCAGTCCTACGAGCAGTACTTC. It encodes CASSPGYQSYEQYF.

The chain recombines TRBV19 with TRBJ1-4; D is uncertain. Germline V CDR1 and CDR2: LNHDA, SQIVND (reference sequence). Trimming left V 6 bases short and J 7 bases short, with 9 bases between. CDR3 length: 12 amino acids. CDR3 bases: TGTGCCAGTAGCGGGTTAGGTGAAAAACTGTTTTTT. This encodes CASSGLGEKLFF. The full variable domain, rest sourced from reference TRBV19 and TRBJ1-4, is DGGITQSPKYLFRKEGQNVTLSCEQNLNHDAMYWYRQDPGQGLRLIYYSQIVNDFQKGDIAEGYSVSREKKESFPLTVTSAQKNPTAFYLCASSGLGEKLFFGSGTQLSVL.

The chain joins TRBV7-9 to TRBJ1-1, with unresolved D. CDR1 SEHNR and CDR2 FQNEAQ come from the germline V gene (reference sequence). Trimming removed 5 bases from V and 7 bases from J, with 11 bases in between. The CDR3 extends over 12 amino acids. The CDR3 nucleotides are TGTGCCAGCAGCCCTCGGTCCCATGAAGCTTTCTTT. This encodes CASSPRSHEAFF. The whole variable domain, remainder taken from reference TRBV7-9 and TRBJ1-1, is DTGVSQNPRHKITKRGQNVTFRCDPISEHNRLYWYRQTLGQGPEFLTYFQNEAQLEKSRLLSDRFSAERPKGSFSTLEIQRTEQGDSAMYLCASSPRSHEAFFGQGTRLTVV.

The V call is TRBV5-1, the J call TRBJ1-2, with TRBD1 as a possible D gene (6 bases). V was pared by 4 bases and J by 4 bases, with 8 bases between. This CDR3 is built from 12 residues. Germline CDR1 reads SGHRS; CDR2 reads YFSETQ. The CDR3 DNA reads as TGCGCCAGCAGCGTGGACAGCTATGGCTACACCTTC. Its translation: CASSVDSYGYTF.

The chain couples TRBV7-2 to TRBJ2-7, with 7 bases that match TRBD2. V shed 2 bases, J shed 2 bases, and the junction held 9 bases outside the gene matches. The germline CDR1 and CDR2 sequences are SGHTA and FQGNSA. CDR3 length: 16 residues. As DNA, the CDR3 is TGTGCCAGCAGCTTATCTGCTAGCGGTCTCGCCTACGAGCAGTACTTC. Translated, it gives CASSLSASGLAYEQYF.

The chain uses TRBV6-1 and TRBJ2-1, with 9 bases that match TRBD2. The length of the CDR3 is 15 residues. J lost 2 bases, V lost 5 bases, and 4 bases had no gene match. Per the germline V gene, CDR1 is MNHNS and CDR2 is SASEGT. Here the CDR3 DNA reads TGTGCCAGCAGTAAGAGCGGGGGGACCTACAATGAGCAGTTCTTC. Protein: CASSKSGGTYNEQFF.

This clone showed up just once. The chain is built from TRBV27 and TRBJ2-7, with 8 bases identical to TRBD1. The CDR3 totals 15 residues. CDR1 MNHEY and CDR2 SMNVEV come from the germline V gene (reference sequence). Germline trimming cut 8 bases from V and 2 bases from J; bases unmatched to any gene: 11. The CDR3: CASRSMDRVTYEQYF. CDR3 DNA: TGTGCCAGCCGATCGATGGACAGGGTTACCTACGAGCAGTACTTC.

The chain has TRBV19 and TRBJ1-4, with 9 bases fitting TRBD1. Germline loops: CDR1 LNHDA, CDR2 SQIVND (reference sequence). CDR3 size: 15 residues. Losses at the gene ends were 5 bases for V and 5 bases for J; bases not matched to a gene: 6. In DNA form, the CDR3 reads TGTGCCAGTAGTGCTTACAGGGGGCGGAATGAAAAACTGTTTTTT. Translating it yields CASSAYRGRNEKLFF.

The V and J genes are TRBV27 and TRBJ2-5; D remains ambiguous. Germline V gene lookup returns CDR1 MNHEY and CDR2 SMNVEV (reference sequence). The V end was cut by 2 bases, the J end by 4 bases, with 11 bases between. This CDR3 has 14 residues. The CDR3 sequence: CASSLNLVTETQYF. The CDR3 DNA sequence: TGTGCCAGCAGTTTAAACCTAGTTACAGAGACCCAGTACTTC.

The J gene is TRBJ2-1, the V gene TRBV11-3; maybe TRBD2 (7 bases). CDR1 and CDR2 from the germline V gene are SGHNT and YENEEA. The V end was cut by 2 bases, the J end by 7 bases, with 12 bases between. The length of the CDR3 is 14 residues. CDR3 nucleotides: TGTGCCAGCAGCTTATACGGGGGGCTTAATGAGCAGTTCTTC. This sequence encodes CASSLYGGLNEQFF.

The chain has TRBV19 and TRBJ1-5, with D unresolved. The CDR3 length is 19 residues. V dropped 7 bases and J dropped 0 bases, with 25 bases sitting between them. CDR1 and CDR2 (germline): LNHDA, SQIVND (reference sequence). The CDR3 loop is CASKSSAKGGGYSNQPQHF. CDR3 in DNA: TGTGCCAGTAAGTCTAGCGCCAAGGGAGGAGGCTATAGCAATCAGCCCCAGCATTTT.

This sequence joins TRBV28 and TRBJ1-5, with D uncertain. This CDR3 has 18 residues. Germline values: CDR1 MDHEN, CDR2 SYDVKM. V gave up 5 bases and J gave up 4 bases, with 24 bases separating them. The CDR3: CASSAYLDVRGVNQPQHF. In nucleotides, the CDR3 is TGTGCCAGCAGTGCCTACCTTGATGTGCGGGGTGTGAATCAGCCCCAGCATTTT.

V gene TRBV11-3 combines with J gene TRBJ2-3; 7 bases are shared with TRBD1. This CDR3 is 16 amino acids long. V was pared by 1 base and J by 0 bases, with 4 bases of the junction left unmatched. CDR1 and CDR2 from the germline V gene are SGHNT and YENEEA. The CDR3 protein is CASSLGLTGSTDTQYF. CDR3 coding DNA: TGTGCCAGCAGCTTAGGATTGACAGGGAGCACAGATACGCAGTATTTT.

The chain has TRBV7-2 and TRBJ2-2, with 10 bases identical to TRBD2. The germline V gene has CDR1 SGHTA and CDR2 FQGNSA. V shed 1 base, J shed 7 bases, and the junction held 9 bases outside the gene matches. The length of the CDR3 is 17 residues. CDR3 residues: CASSLGQREGRGGELFF. In DNA form, the CDR3 reads TGTGCCAGCAGCTTAGGGCAGCGGGAGGGCCGGGGCGGGGAGCTGTTTTTT.

The chain joins TRBV6-6 to TRBJ2-7; D is possibly TRBD1 (6 bases). V was shortened by 6 bases and J by 0 bases, with 12 bases between the two germline ends. CDR3 length: 14 amino acids. Germline values: CDR1 MNHNY, CDR2 SVGAGI (reference sequence). CDR3 DNA sequence: TGTGCCAGCAGCTCTAGGGGGAGCTCCTACGAGCAGTACTTC. Its translation is CASSSRGSSYEQYF.

This clone was seen a handful of times. As DNA, the CDR3 is TGTGCCATCACTTCCGGGACAGGTAACTCCTACGAGCAGTACTTC. It specifies CAITSGTGNSYEQYF. The V call is TRBV10-3, the J call TRBJ2-7; 8 bases match TRBD1. With V trimmed by 7 bases and J by 0 bases, 8 bases remained unmatched. The CDR3 is 15 amino acids. Per the germline V gene, CDR1 is ENHRY and CDR2 is SYGVKD.